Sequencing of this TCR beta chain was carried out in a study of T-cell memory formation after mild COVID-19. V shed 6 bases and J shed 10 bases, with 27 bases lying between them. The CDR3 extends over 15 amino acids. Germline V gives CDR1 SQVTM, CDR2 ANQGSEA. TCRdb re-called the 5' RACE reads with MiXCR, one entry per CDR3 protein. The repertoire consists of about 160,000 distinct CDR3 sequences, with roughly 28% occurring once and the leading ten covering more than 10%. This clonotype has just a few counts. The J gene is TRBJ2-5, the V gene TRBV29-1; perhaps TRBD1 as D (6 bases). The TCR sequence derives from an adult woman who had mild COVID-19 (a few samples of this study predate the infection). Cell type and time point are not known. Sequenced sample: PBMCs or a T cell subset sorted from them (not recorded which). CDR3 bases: TGCAGCGTAAGAACCGGGACACGGGCCTTTTTGGGCCAGTACTTC. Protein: CSVRTGTRAFLGQYF.